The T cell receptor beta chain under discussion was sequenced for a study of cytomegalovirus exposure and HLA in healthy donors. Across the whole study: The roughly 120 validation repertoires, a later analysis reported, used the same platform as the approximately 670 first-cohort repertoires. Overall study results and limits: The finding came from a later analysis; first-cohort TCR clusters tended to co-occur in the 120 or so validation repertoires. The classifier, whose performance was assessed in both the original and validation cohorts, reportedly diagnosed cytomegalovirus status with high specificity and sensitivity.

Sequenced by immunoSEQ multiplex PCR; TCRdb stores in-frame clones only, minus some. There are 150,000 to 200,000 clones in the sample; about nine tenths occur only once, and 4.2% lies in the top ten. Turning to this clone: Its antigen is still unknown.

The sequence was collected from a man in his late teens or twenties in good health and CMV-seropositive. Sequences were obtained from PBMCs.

CDR3 in amino acids: CASSVVGQLLGDTEAFF. The CDR3 DNA sequence: TGTGCCAGCAGCGTAGTGGGACAGCTCCTCGGGGACACTGAAGCTTTCTTT. The gene calls are TRBV9 and TRBJ1-1; 7 bases line up with TRBD1. J lost 3 bases, V lost 0 bases, and 11 bases had no gene match. The CDR3 covers 17 residues. The V gene's germline CDR1 is SGDLS and CDR2 YYNGEE.